A single sample gave rise to the 22 T cell receptor beta chains below, sequenced in a study of blood T cell repertoires in COVID-19. Profiled with immunoSEQ multiplex PCR; TCRdb holds only in-frame clones, not every one. The table records roughly 200,000 clones, about 86% of them present only once. Input material: peripheral blood. Source of these receptors: a man aged 35-49 years with active or convalescent COVID-19.

The chain links TRBV6-5 to TRBJ1-6; maybe TRBD1 (5 bases). This CDR3 has 12 amino acids. Germline V gene data show CDR1 as MNHEY and CDR2 as SVGAGI. The V end lost 6 bases, the J end lost 9 bases, and 9 bases lay between the germline ends. CDR3 sequence: CASSGHPSPLHF. The CDR3 DNA follows: TGTGCCAGCAGCGGACACCCTTCACCCCTCCACTTT.

The chain has TRBV3-1 (or the pseudogene TRBV3-2) and TRBJ2-3, with TRBD2 identical over 10 bases. The CDR3 has 15 residues. Trimming removed 4 bases from V and 4 bases from J; junction bases left unmatched: 5. CDR1 LGHDT and CDR2 YNNKEL come from the germline V gene (reference sequence). DNA for the CDR3: TGTGCCAGCAGCCCGCTAGCGGGAGTTTCAGATACGCAGTATTTT. Amino acids: CASSPLAGVSDTQYF.

With respect to this clone: At one end the junction does not follow the germline gene, possibly because of a read error. The chain joins TRBV6-5 to TRBJ1-6; 7 positions match TRBD1. This CDR3 is built from 16 residues. Germline V gives CDR1 MNHEY, CDR2 SVGAGI. As DNA, the CDR3 is TGTGCCAGCAGTAACTCCCGTCGACAGGGTAATTCACCCCTCCACTTT. It is translated as CASSNSRRQGNSPLHF.

This chain links TRBV7-3 with TRBJ1-1; D call uncertain. The CDR3 loop spans 13 amino acids. The ends were cut back, 5 bases at V and 0 bases at J, with 7 bases in the middle. Germline-derived CDR1 and CDR2 are SGHTA and FQGTGA. CDR3 sequence (DNA): TGTGCCAGCAGCGCGGCCCTGAACACTGAAGCTTTCTTT. It codes for CASSAALNTEAFF.

The CDR3 DNA reads TGTGCCAGCGCAATATTTACAGGGGGCATCTCCTACGAGCAGTACTTC. Translation: CASAIFTGGISYEQYF. The chain couples TRBV5-4 to TRBJ2-7, with TRBD1 matching 9 bases. The CDR3 is 16 residues long. Germline V gene data show CDR1 as SGHNT and CDR2 as YYREEE (reference sequence). The trim removed 7 bases at V and 0 bases at J, leaving 11 bases unmatched.

This clone appeared many times. This chain uses TRBV5-4 with TRBJ1-1; possible D gene TRBD1, 5 bases. Germline V lookup: CDR1 SGHNT, CDR2 YYREEE (reference sequence). Trimming stripped 1 base from V and 3 bases from J, with 10 bases between. This CDR3 contains 14 residues. CDR3 nucleotide sequence: TGTGCCAGCAGCTTGCGGGGAGGGGACACTGAAGCTTTCTTT. This gives the protein CASSLRGGDTEAFF.

The gene calls are TRBV11-3 and TRBJ2-3, with D maybe TRBD2 (5 bases). The CDR3 has 14 amino acids. Germline V lookup: CDR1 SGHNT, CDR2 YENEEA. V shed 4 bases and J shed 3 bases, with 11 bases lying between them. The CDR3 is CASSSHPGTDTQYF. CDR3 DNA sequence: TGTGCCAGCAGCTCCCACCCGGGGACAGATACGCAGTATTTT. Supplemented by reference TRBV11-3 and TRBJ2-3, the full variable domain reads EAGVVQSPRYKIIEKKQPVAFWCNPISGHNTLYWYLQNLGQGPELLIRYENEEAVDDSQLPKDRFSAERLKGVDSTLKIQPAELGDSAVYLCASSSHPGTDTQYFGPGTRLTVL.

V gene TRBV7-2 combines with J gene TRBJ2-4; TRBD1 aligns across 9 bases. V lost 5 bases, J lost 9 bases, and 8 bases stayed unmatched. The CDR3 loop spans 14 amino acids. CDR1 and CDR2 (germline): SGHTA, FQGNSA. This chain's CDR3 is CASSKGQGIGIQYF. The CDR3 DNA sequence: TGTGCCAGCAGCAAAGGACAGGGGATCGGCATTCAGTACTTC.

The gene calls are TRBV5-1 and TRBJ2-7; possibly TRBD1 for D (7 bases). CDR1 is SGHRS, CDR2 YFSETQ, per germline. The V end was cut by 0 bases, the J end by 1 base, with 17 bases between. CDR3 length equals 17 residues. CDR3 residues: CASSLASQGGRSYEQYF. The CDR3 DNA sequence: TGCGCCAGCAGCTTGGCGTCCCAGGGGGGACGGTCCTACGAGCAGTACTTC.

CDR3 nucleotides: TGTGCCAGCAGCTACCGACAGGGCTCAGGAAACACCATATATTTT. Translating it yields CASSYRQGSGNTIYF. The genes are TRBV3-1 (or the pseudogene TRBV3-2) and TRBJ1-3; TRBD1 agrees at 7 bases. The V and J ends lost 5 bases and 4 bases, in that order; junction bases with no gene match: 8. The germline CDR1 and CDR2 sequences are LGHDT and YNNKEL (reference sequence). This CDR3 is built from 15 residues.

V gene TRBV10-3 combines with J gene TRBJ2-3; 7 nucleotides line up with TRBD2. Germline V lookup: CDR1 ENHRY, CDR2 SYGVKD. The CDR3 runs 17 residues. Trimming took 7 bases from V and 0 from J; bases not matched to a gene: 13. CDR3: CAIMPSRASGSTDTQYF. In nucleotides, the CDR3 is TGTGCCATCATGCCCTCCCGGGCTAGCGGAAGCACAGATACGCAGTATTTT.

The chain has TRBV6-6 and TRBJ1-5; 7 bases fit TRBD1. The CDR3 has 15 residues. The trim removed 6 bases at V and 0 bases at J, leaving 5 bases unmatched. CDR1 is MNHNY and CDR2 is SVGAGI in the germline V gene (reference sequence). DNA for the CDR3: TGTGCCAGCAGGGACCGGGACAGTAGCAATCAGCCCCAGCATTTT. It yields the protein CASRDRDSSNQPQHF.

The chain recombines TRBV7-9 with TRBJ2-3, with TRBD2 identical over 14 bases. The CDR3 totals 16 residues. V lost 5 bases to trimming and J lost 2 bases; unmatched junction nucleotides: 3. Germline loops: CDR1 SEHNR, CDR2 FQNEAQ (reference sequence). CDR3 protein: CASSRGLAGVTDTQYF. The CDR3 DNA reads as TGTGCCAGCAGCCGGGGACTAGCGGGGGTCACAGATACGCAGTATTTT.

This sequence joins TRBV5-1 and TRBJ2-1, with D hard to call. Trimming cost V 0 bases and J 6 bases, with 13 bases left between them. The germline V gene has CDR1 SGHRS and CDR2 YFSETQ. The length of the CDR3 is 15 residues. For the CDR3, the DNA is TGCGCCAGCAGCTTGGTTCCTAGTAGAATCAATGAGCAGTTCTTC. Encoded protein: CASSLVPSRINEQFF.

This clone was picked up a small number of times. The sample has other DNA sequences that encode this CDR3 too. This sequence joins TRBV10-3 and TRBJ2-6; D may be TRBD1 (6 bases). Trimming removed 0 bases from V and 2 bases from J, with 8 bases in between. This CDR3 has 16 residues. The germline V gene has CDR1 ENHRY and CDR2 SYGVKD. CDR3 sequence reads: CAISESSGAGANVLTF. In DNA, the CDR3 is TGTGCCATCAGTGAGTCGTCAGGGGCTGGGGCCAACGTCCTGACTTTC.

V gene TRBV4-1 combines with J gene TRBJ2-3; no firm D call. The germline V gene has CDR1 MGHRA and CDR2 YSYEKL. Between the trimmed V and J ends, which lost 1 base and 5 bases, there was a span of 7 bases. The CDR3 length is 13 residues. The CDR3 DNA sequence: TGCGCCAGCAGCCAAGCCGGTCGAGATACGCAGTATTTT. It is translated as CASSQAGRDTQYF.

The chain joins TRBV7-8 to TRBJ1-2, with TRBD1 matching 8 bases. The CDR3 runs 14 residues. V lost 1 base, J lost 5 bases, and 3 bases stayed unmatched. Germline V gene sequence: CDR1 SGHVS, CDR2 FQNEAQ. Here the CDR3 reads CASSLGQGTYGYTF. DNA for the CDR3: TGTGCCAGCAGCTTAGGACAGGGGACGTATGGCTACACCTTC.

This rearrangement joins TRBV4-1 to TRBJ1-1; D is undetermined. There are 17 residues in the CDR3. Germline V CDR1 and CDR2: MGHRA, YSYEKL. Trimming removed 0 bases at V and 0 bases at J, with 14 bases between. The CDR3 loop is CASSQDLETQMNTEAFF. For the CDR3, the DNA is TGCGCCAGCAGCCAAGATTTGGAGACCCAGATGAACACTGAAGCTTTCTTT.

This clone has only a few counts. V usage is TRBV15 and J usage is TRBJ2-7, with 8 bases that match TRBD2. The CDR3 covers 15 residues. In germline, CDR1 is LNHNV, CDR2 YYDKDF (reference sequence). Trimming at V came to 5 bases and at J to 2 bases, leaving 8 bases not matched to a gene. The DNA for the CDR3 is TGTGCCACCAGCCCTACGCGGGGGGCCGCCTACGAGCAGTACTTC. This encodes CATSPTRGAAYEQYF.

J is TRBJ1-5 and V is TRBV10-3, with a tentative D call TRBD1 (6 bases). The CDR3 runs to 13 residues. Germline loops: CDR1 ENHRY, CDR2 SYGVKD. Trimming stripped 6 bases from V and 5 bases from J, with 11 bases between. The CDR3 here is CAIRLDRDQPQHF. CDR3 bases: TGTGCCATCAGGTTGGACAGAGATCAGCCCCAGCATTTT.

This clone has more than one count but fewer than ten. This rearrangement joins TRBV7-9 to TRBJ1-5; unclear D gene. This CDR3 is 17 amino acids long. V was trimmed by 3 bases and J by 0 bases, leaving 15 bases between them. Germline CDR1 reads SEHNR; CDR2 reads FQNEAQ (reference sequence). DNA of the CDR3: TGTGCCAGCAGCTTGGGAGACGGGAAGAATAGCAATCAGCCCCAGCATTTT. Translated, it gives CASSLGDGKNSNQPQHF. Drawing the rest from reference TRBV7-9 and TRBJ1-5, the complete variable domain is DTGVSQNPRHKITKRGQNVTFRCDPISEHNRLYWYRQTLGQGPEFLTYFQNEAQLEKSRLLSDRFSAERPKGSFSTLEIQRTEQGDSAMYLCASSLGDGKNSNQPQHFGDGTRLSIL.

The chain is built from TRBV10-3 and TRBJ2-5; 7 bases are shared with TRBD1. The CDR3 loop spans 16 amino acids. Germline loops: CDR1 ENHRY, CDR2 SYGVKD. The junction had 7 bases not matched to a gene; V was cut back by 0 bases and J by 3 bases. The DNA of the CDR3 is TGTGCCATCAGTGAGTCGAGGGGGACAGAGAAAGAGACCCAGTACTTC. It codes for CAISESRGTEKETQYF.